The T cell receptor beta chain under discussion was sequenced for a study of CXCR3-negative and CXCR3-positive naive CD8 T cells. Notes on the study in general: Hydrophobicity was higher for TRB CDR3s found in CXCR3-positive naive cells than in CXCR3-negative naive cells. TRBV-TRBJ usage matched between naive CXCR3-negative and CXCR3-positive cells but not between memory cells. Memory CD8+ cells showed much lower diversity, while both naive subsets were comparably high. In cryopreserved cells, CXCR3 expression partially decreased, and fresh PBMCs were used in most assays.

It was by 5' RACE with UMI labels that the TRB cDNA libraries were prepared. TCRdb reanalyzed the 5' RACE reads, giving one entry per CDR3 protein sequence and no DNA. The listing records about 120,000 distinct CDR3 sequences. Points on this clonotype: Its antigen is as yet unknown.

This clonotype was obtained from a human donor in good health. Some clones in this sample may be carry-over from other donors' samples. The sequencing input was naive CXCR3- CD8+ T cells from blood. As to subset: CD45RO-CCR7+CD27+CD95- naive CD8+ T cells lacking CXCR3 (TNR3-).

CDR3 amino acids: CASSQIAGEETQYF. V and J are TRBV4-1 and TRBJ2-5; TCRdb lists TRBD2, though no DNA is available to test this call. The CDR3 is 14 amino acids. The V gene's germline CDR1 is MGHRA and CDR2 YSYEKL.